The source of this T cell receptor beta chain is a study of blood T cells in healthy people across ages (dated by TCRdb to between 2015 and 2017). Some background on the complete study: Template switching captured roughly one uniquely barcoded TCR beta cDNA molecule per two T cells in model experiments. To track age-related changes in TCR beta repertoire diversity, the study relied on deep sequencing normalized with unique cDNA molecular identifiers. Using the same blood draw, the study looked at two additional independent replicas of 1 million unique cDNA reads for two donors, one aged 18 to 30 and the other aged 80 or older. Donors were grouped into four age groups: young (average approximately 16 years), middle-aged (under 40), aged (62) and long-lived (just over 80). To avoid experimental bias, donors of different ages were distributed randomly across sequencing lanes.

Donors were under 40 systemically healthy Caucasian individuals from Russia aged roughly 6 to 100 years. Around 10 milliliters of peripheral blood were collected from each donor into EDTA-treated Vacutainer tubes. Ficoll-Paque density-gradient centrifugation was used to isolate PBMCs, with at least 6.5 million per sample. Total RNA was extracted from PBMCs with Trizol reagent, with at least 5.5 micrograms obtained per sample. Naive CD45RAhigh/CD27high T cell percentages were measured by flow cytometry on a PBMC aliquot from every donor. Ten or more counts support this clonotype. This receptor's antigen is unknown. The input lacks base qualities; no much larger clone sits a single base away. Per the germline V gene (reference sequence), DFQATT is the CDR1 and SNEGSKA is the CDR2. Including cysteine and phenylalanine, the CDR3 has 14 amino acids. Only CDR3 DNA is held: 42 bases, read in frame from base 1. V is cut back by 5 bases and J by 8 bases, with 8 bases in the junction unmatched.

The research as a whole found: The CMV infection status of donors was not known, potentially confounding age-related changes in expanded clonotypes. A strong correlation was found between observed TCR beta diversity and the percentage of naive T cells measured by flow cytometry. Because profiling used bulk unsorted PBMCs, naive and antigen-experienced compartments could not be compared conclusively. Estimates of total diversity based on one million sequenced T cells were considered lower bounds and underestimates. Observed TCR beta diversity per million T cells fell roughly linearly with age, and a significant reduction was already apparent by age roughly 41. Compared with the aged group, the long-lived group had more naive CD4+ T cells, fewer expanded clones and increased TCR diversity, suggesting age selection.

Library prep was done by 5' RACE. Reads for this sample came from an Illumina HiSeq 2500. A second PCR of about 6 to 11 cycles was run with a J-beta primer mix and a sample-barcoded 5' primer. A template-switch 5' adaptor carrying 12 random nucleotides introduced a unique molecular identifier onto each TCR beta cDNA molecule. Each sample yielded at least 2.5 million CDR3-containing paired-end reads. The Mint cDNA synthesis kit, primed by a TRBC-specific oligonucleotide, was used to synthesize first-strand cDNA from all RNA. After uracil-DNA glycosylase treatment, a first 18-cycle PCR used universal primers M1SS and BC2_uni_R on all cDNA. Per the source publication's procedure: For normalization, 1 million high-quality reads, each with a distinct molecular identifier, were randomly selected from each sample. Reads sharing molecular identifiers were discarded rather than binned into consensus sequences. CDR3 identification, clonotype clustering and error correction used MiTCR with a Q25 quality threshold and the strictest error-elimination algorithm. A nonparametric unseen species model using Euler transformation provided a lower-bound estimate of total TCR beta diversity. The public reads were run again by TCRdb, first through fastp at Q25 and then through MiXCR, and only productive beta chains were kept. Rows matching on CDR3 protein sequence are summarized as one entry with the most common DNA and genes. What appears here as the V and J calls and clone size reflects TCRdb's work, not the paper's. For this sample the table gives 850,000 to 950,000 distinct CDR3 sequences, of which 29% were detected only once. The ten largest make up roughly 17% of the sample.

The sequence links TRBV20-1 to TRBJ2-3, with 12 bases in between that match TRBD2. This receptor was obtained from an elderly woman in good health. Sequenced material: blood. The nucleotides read TGCAGTGCTCGGACTAGCGGGGAAGTCGGTACGCAGTATTTT. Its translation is CSARTSGEVGTQYF.